The subject of this entry is one T cell receptor (beta chain). Its antigen is currently unknown. The data were taken from a study of beta chain features in type 1 diabetes. Overall study findings and caveats: Fewer junction insertions and more nucleotide deletions appeared in type 1 diabetes patients.

The study reverse transcribed the entire isolated RNA, so it sequenced expressed TCRB transcripts. Libraries were prepared by immunoSEQ multiplex PCR; TCRdb keeps only in-frame clonotypes and omits some of them. This table has approximately 120,000 clones, roughly 40% appearing once. Germline trimming cut 4 bases from V and 3 bases from J; bases unmatched to any gene: 4. This CDR3 region has 15 residues. Germline V gene lookup returns CDR1 SGDLS and CDR2 YYNGEE. The sequencing input was stem cell memory CD4+ T cells from blood. The clonotype originates from a woman aged 18 to 35 in good health. This chain uses TRBV9 with TRBJ2-1, with 10 positions matching TRBD2. CDR3 DNA sequence: TGTGCCAGCAGCCTCGGGACTAGCGACTACAATGAGCAGTTCTTC. Amino acids: CASSLGTSDYNEQFF.